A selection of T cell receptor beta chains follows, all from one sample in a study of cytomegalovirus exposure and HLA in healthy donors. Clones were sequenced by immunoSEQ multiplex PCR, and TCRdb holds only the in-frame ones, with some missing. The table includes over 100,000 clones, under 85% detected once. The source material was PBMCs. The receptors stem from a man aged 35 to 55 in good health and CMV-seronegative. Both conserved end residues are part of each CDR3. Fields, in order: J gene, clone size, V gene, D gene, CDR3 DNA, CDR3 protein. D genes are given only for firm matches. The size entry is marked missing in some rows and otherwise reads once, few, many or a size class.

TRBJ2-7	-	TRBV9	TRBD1	TGTGCCAGCAGCGTAGGGGACAGATACGAGCAGTACTTC	CASSVGDRYEQYF
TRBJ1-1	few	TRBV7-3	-	TGTGCCAGCAGCCAATTGGCGGACACTGAAGCTTTCTTT	CASSQLADTEAFF
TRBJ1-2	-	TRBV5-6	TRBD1	TGTGCCAGCAGCCTCGACAGGGACTATGGCTACACCTTC	CASSLDRDYGYTF
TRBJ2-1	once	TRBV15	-	TGTGCCACCAGCACACAGGGCCCCTACAATGAGCAGTTCTTC	CATSTQGPYNEQFF
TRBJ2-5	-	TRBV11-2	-	TGTGCCAGCAGCTTTGGCTTTGTCATAGGGGGGGCAGACCAAGAGACCCAGTACTTC	CASSFGFVIGGADQETQYF
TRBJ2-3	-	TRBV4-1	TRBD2	TGCGCCAGCAGCCAAGGGTTAGCGGGGTGGGACGCGCAGTATTTT	CASSQGLAGWDAQYF
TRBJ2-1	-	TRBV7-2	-	TGTGCCAGCAGCTCCGGGGGGCTAAATTACAATGAGCAGTTCTTC	CASSSGGLNYNEQFF
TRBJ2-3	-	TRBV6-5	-	TGTGCCAGCAGTTACTCGGCTAGACTCACAGATACGCAGTATTTT	CASSYSARLTDTQYF
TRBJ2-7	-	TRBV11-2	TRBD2	TGTGCCAGCAGCTTAGGTGGGGAGGGCGAGCAGTACTTC	CASSLGGEGEQYF
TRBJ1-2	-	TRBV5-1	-	TGCGCCAGCAGCTTGGACGGGAAGGCTAACTATGGCTACACCTTC	CASSLDGKANYGYTF
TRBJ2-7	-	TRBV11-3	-	TGTGCCAGCAGCTTAGGGGGCAGGAACGAGCAGTACTTC	CASSLGGRNEQYF
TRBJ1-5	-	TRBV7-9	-	TGTGCCAGCAGCTGGGGCGGGGTGTCGCGTCAGCCCCAGCATTTT	CASSWGGVSRQPQHF
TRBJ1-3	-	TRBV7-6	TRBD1	TGTGCCAGCAGCCATCCCGACAGGGGACCTGGAAACACCATATATTTT	CASSHPDRGPGNTIYF
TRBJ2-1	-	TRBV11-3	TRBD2	TGTGCCAGCAGCCGATATAGAGCGGGGTCCAATGAGCAGTTCTTC	CASSRYRAGSNEQFF
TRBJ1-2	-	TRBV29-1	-	TGCAGCGTTGAAGCGGGGGGGGTGAACTATGGCTACACCTTC	CSVEAGGVNYGYTF
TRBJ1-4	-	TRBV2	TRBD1	TGTGCCAGCAACATACAGGGGTGGGGTGAAAAACTGTTTTTT	CASNIQGWGEKLFF
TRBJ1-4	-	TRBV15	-	TGTGCCACCAGCAGAGATGAGGTAGCAACTAATGAAAAACTGTTTTTT	CATSRDEVATNEKLFF
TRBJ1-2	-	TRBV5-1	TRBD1	TGCGCCAGCAGCCCGGGACAGGGCTTCTATGGCTACACCTTC	CASSPGQGFYGYTF
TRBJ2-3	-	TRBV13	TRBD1	TGTGCCAGCAGCTTACGGACAGGGGGCACAGATACGCAGTATTTT	CASSLRTGGTDTQYF
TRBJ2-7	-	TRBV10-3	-	TGTGCCATCAGTGAATCGTCCGGACAGTCCTACGAGCAGTACTTC	CAISESSGQSYEQYF
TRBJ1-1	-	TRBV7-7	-	TGTGCTAGCAGCTCCTCAATGTTTGAGGGGGGGACTGAAGCTTTCTTT	CASSSSMFEGGTEAFF
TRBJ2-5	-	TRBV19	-	TGTGCCAGTAGCGACTGGGAAGAGACCCAGTACTTC	CASSDWEETQYF
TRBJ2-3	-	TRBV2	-	TGTGCCAGCAGAAAGGGGACAGATACGCAGTATTTT	CASRKGTDTQYF
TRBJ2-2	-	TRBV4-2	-	TGTGCCAGCAGCCTCACCATCAGGGCGACCGTGAACACCGGGGAGCTGTTTTTT	CASSLTIRATVNTGELFF
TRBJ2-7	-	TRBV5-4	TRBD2	TGTGCCAGCAGCCGCGGACTAGCGGGGACCCAGGGTGAGCAGTACTTC	CASSRGLAGTQGEQYF
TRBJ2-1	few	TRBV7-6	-	TGTGCCCGCAGCAAACATATCCCCAGCTCCTACAATGAGCAGTTCTTC	CARSKHIPSSYNEQFF
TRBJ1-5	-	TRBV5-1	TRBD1	TGCGCCAGCAGTACAGGGGATAGCAATCAGCCCCAGCATTTT	CASSTGDSNQPQHF
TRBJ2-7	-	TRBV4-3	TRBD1	TGCGCCAGCAGCCAAGATACCGGGACAGGGGGTATCGAGCAGTACTTC	CASSQDTGTGGIEQYF
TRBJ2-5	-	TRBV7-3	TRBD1	TGTGCCAGCAGCACGGCCGGGACAGGGGGGACCCAGTACTTC	CASSTAGTGGTQYF
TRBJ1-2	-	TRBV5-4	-	TGTGCCAGCAGCTTGATACAGGTTAACTATGGCTACACCTTC	CASSLIQVNYGYTF
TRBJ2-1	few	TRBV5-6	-	TGTGCCAGCAGCTTCCGGACAGTCTCCTACAATGAGCAGTTCTTC	CASSFRTVSYNEQFF
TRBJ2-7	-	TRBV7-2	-	TGTGCCAGCAGCTTAGCGGGGGGATACTACGAGCAGTACTTC	CASSLAGGYYEQYF
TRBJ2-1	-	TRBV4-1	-	TGCGCCAGCAGCCAAGGGGGGCGGAACACGCAGTTCTTC	CASSQGGRNTQFF
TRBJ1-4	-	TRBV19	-	TGTGCCAGTAGCCAGAGGGGGTTACAAGAAAAACTGTTTTTT	CASSQRGLQEKLFF
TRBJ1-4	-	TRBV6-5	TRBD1	TGTGCCAGCAGAGACAGGGATGGTCCTAATGAAAAACTGTTTTTT	CASRDRDGPNEKLFF
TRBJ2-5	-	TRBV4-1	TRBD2	TGCGCCAGCAGCCAAGATCCCGCCGGGACTAGCCACGGGAGGGAGACCCAGTACTTC	CASSQDPAGTSHGRETQYF
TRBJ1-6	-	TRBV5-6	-	TGTGCCAGCAGCTTCTCAGGGGATATACCCCTCCACTTT	CASSFSGDIPLHF
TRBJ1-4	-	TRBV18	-	TGTGCCAGCAAACCTCAGGGGACCGAAAGGGAAAAACTGTTTTTT	CASKPQGTEREKLFF
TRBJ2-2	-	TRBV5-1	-	TGCGCCGCCCGGACAGATATCTACACCGGGGAGCTGTTTTTT	CAARTDIYTGELFF
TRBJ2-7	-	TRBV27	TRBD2	TGTGCCAGCAGCCGCGGGACTAACTACGAGCAGTACTTC	CASSRGTNYEQYF
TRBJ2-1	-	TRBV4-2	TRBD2	TGTGCCAGCAGCCGCGGTGAGCGGGGGATTCCCTACAATGAGCAGTTCTTC	CASSRGERGIPYNEQFF
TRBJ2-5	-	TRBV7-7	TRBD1	TGTGCTAGCAGCTTAGGGGGTCGGGGACAGTTAATGCCCCAGTACTTC	CASSLGGRGQLMPQYF
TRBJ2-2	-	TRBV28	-	TGTGCCAGCAGTTCCGTCACCGGGGAGCTGTTTTTT	CASSSVTGELFF
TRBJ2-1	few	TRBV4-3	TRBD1	TGCGCCAGCAGCCAAGAGACAGGGCTTTATGAGCAGTTCTTC	CASSQETGLYEQFF
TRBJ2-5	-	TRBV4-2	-	TGTGCCAGCAGCCAAGGGGTCACGGGGGGCCGGGAGGAGACCCAGTACTTC	CASSQGVTGGREETQYF
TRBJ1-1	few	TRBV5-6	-	TGTGCCAGCAGCTTAGGCAGGGGCACTGAAGCTTTCTTT	CASSLGRGTEAFF
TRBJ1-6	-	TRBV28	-	TGTGCCAGCAGTCCGGACAGCGCTTCACCCCTCCACTTT	CASSPDSASPLHF
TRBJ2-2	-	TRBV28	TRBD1	TGTGCCAGCAACATTCAGGGGGCTAACACCGGGGAGCTGTTTTTT	CASNIQGANTGELFF
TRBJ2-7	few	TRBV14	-	TGTGCCAGCAGCCACCAACAGGCCTCCGGAGAGCAGTACTTC	CASSHQQASGEQYF
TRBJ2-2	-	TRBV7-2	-	TGTGCCAGCAGCTTATTGGGGATAGGGGCCACCGGGGAGCTGTTTTTT	CASSLLGIGATGELFF
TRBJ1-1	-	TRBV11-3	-	TGTGCCAGCAGCCCTGGGGCGGCCACTGAAGCTTTCTTT	CASSPGAATEAFF
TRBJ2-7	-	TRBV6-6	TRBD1	TGTGCCAGCAGTCCTGTACCGGGACAGGGGTCCTACGAGCAGTACTTC	CASSPVPGQGSYEQYF
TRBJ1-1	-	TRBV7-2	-	TGTGCCAGCAGCTTAAAGGGGCTGGGCACTGAAGCTTTCTTT	CASSLKGLGTEAFF
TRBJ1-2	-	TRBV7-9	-	TGTGCCAGCAGCTTAGAGGCAGGCGGGGGCTACACCTTC	CASSLEAGGGYTF